Below are 28 T cell receptor beta chains sequenced from a single sample in a study of blood T cell repertoires in COVID-19. Sequenced by immunoSEQ multiplex PCR; TCRdb stores in-frame clones only, minus some. This repertoire shows about 200,000 clones, around 84% found once; its top ten account for 7.4%. The sequencing sample was made of PBMCs or T cells enriched from blood (not recorded which). Source of these receptors: a woman between 40 and 55 years old with acute COVID-19.

The CDR3 reads CASSTMGLNQPQHF. The CDR3 coding sequence is TGTGCCAGTAGCACGATGGGCCTCAATCAGCCCCAGCATTTT. V usage is TRBV19 and J usage is TRBJ1-5; D is unclear. Germline-derived CDR1 and CDR2 are LNHDA and SQIVND (reference sequence). Trimming stripped 6 bases from V and 3 bases from J, with 12 bases between. CDR3 length equals 14 residues.

The chain combines TRBV6-5 with TRBJ2-1; 10 bases line up with TRBD2. J gave up 6 bases and V 4 bases, and 9 bases lay outside the gene matches. Germline V gene sequence: CDR1 MNHEY, CDR2 SVGAGI. The CDR3 runs 16 residues. CDR3 region: CASSFYQREGPNEQFF. The CDR3 DNA sequence: TGTGCCAGCAGTTTTTACCAGCGGGAGGGGCCCAATGAGCAGTTCTTC.

V usage is TRBV5-5 and J usage is TRBJ1-6, with TRBD1 identical over 9 bases. The V and J ends lost 4 bases and 8 bases, in that order; junction bases with no gene match: 4. CDR1 and CDR2 (germline): SGHKS, YYEKEE (reference sequence). The CDR3 is 14 amino acids. CDR3 in amino acids: CASSTGTGHSPLHF. CDR3 in DNA: TGTGCCAGCAGCACGGGGACAGGGCATTCACCCCTCCACTTT.

This clone was observed a few times. The chain carries TRBV27 and TRBJ2-1, with TRBD2 matching over 9 bases. Trimming cost V 4 bases and J 7 bases; bases outside gene matches: 11. Germline-derived CDR1 and CDR2 are MNHEY and SMNVEV (reference sequence). CDR3 length equals 16 residues. The CDR3 DNA sequence: TGTGCCAGCAGTTCCGCAAGCGGGAGGATCGGTAATGAGCAGTTCTTC. Translation gives CASSSASGRIGNEQFF.

The chain employs TRBV19 and TRBJ2-3; 11 positions match TRBD2. The CDR3 extends over 15 amino acids. Trimming at V came to 3 bases and at J to 5 bases, leaving 4 bases not matched to a gene. Germline V CDR1 and CDR2: LNHDA, SQIVND (reference sequence). Here the CDR3 DNA reads TGTGCCAGTAGTATTTTAGCGGGGGGGCGAGATACGCAGTATTTT. Translating it yields CASSILAGGRDTQYF. Full variable domain (remainder filled in from reference TRBV19 and TRBJ2-3): DGGITQSPKYLFRKEGQNVTLSCEQNLNHDAMYWYRQDPGQGLRLIYYSQIVNDFQKGDIAEGYSVSREKKESFPLTVTSAQKNPTAFYLCASSILAGGRDTQYFGPGTRLTVL.

The V and J genes are TRBV19 and TRBJ2-7; tentative D call: TRBD2 (5 bases). CDR1 is LNHDA, CDR2 SQIVND, per germline (reference sequence). This CDR3 region has 15 residues. Deletions cut 4 bases from V and 4 bases from J, with 17 bases between. The CDR3 DNA sequence: TGTGCCAGTAGTAACGGACTGACCCACATATACGAGCAGTACTTC. Translation: CASSNGLTHIYEQYF.

The chain recombines TRBV6-5 with TRBJ1-5; 7 bases fit TRBD1. Trimming took 7 bases from V and 7 from J; bases not matched to a gene: 13. The CDR3 has 15 amino acids. Germline V gives CDR1 MNHEY, CDR2 SVGAGI. The CDR3: CASNPSTGLGQPQHF. The CDR3 nucleotides read TGTGCCAGCAACCCGTCGACAGGGCTGGGCCAGCCCCAGCATTTT.

DNA for the CDR3: TGTGCCAGCAGCCAGGACACAGGGTTTTCCAAACCCTCCGCTTTCTTT. Amino acids: CASSQDTGFSKPSAFF. This rearrangement joins TRBV4-2 to TRBJ1-1, with D perhaps matching TRBD1 (6 bases). This CDR3 contains 16 residues. V shed 3 bases and J shed 11 bases, with 25 bases lying between them. The germline CDR1 and CDR2 sequences are LGHNA and YNFKEQ.

The V gene is TRBV28, the J gene TRBJ1-6; D not resolved. Germline V gene sequence: CDR1 MDHEN, CDR2 SYDVKM. The V and J ends lost 3 bases and 5 bases respectively, with 8 bases between them. This CDR3 spans 14 amino acids. The CDR3 DNA reads TGTGCCAGCAGTTTCGTACTTAATAATTCACCCCTCCACTTT. It encodes CASSFVLNNSPLHF.

The chain recombines TRBV30 with TRBJ2-5, with unresolved D. V was pared by 3 bases and J by 1 base, with 12 bases between. Germline CDR1 is GTSNPN and CDR2 is SVGIG (reference sequence). The CDR3 sequence is 14 residues long. CDR3 in DNA: TGTGCCTGGAGATCCCCCGACTTCCAAGAGACCCAGTACTTC. Amino acids: CAWRSPDFQETQYF.

The chain uses TRBV27 and TRBJ2-7, with 14 bases identical to TRBD2. The J segment lost 5 bases and the V segment lost 6 bases, leaving 9 bases of the junction unmatched. The CDR3 extends over 16 amino acids. From germline, CDR1 is MNHEY and CDR2 SMNVEV (reference sequence). DNA of the CDR3: TGTGCCAGCAGCTACAAGGGGACTAGCGGGAGTAACGAGCAGTACTTC. Amino acid sequence: CASSYKGTSGSNEQYF.

This chain links TRBV19 with TRBJ2-7, with 9 bases lining up with TRBD2. The trim removed 5 bases at V and 1 base at J, leaving 6 bases unmatched. Looked up from germline, CDR1 is LNHDA and CDR2 is SQIVND (reference sequence). This CDR3 is 15 amino acids long. CDR3 protein: CASSATLAGSYEQYF. For the CDR3, the DNA is TGTGCCAGTAGTGCAACTCTAGCGGGGTCCTACGAGCAGTACTTC.

The genes are TRBV28 and TRBJ1-5; D is possibly TRBD1 (5 bases). V was clipped by 6 bases and J by 1 base, with 22 bases between them. The CDR3 runs to 18 residues. CDR1 and CDR2 (germline): MDHEN, SYDVKM. CDR3 sequence: CASRAEWGVGISNQPQHF. CDR3 bases: TGTGCCAGCAGGGCCGAGTGGGGGGTTGGTATAAGCAATCAGCCCCAGCATTTT.

The chain employs TRBV18 and TRBJ1-2, with 7 bases matching TRBD1. V was clipped by 5 bases and J by 8 bases; unmatched bases: 17. Per germline, CDR1 KGHSH and CDR2 LQKENI. The CDR3 is 16 amino acids. The CDR3 sequence: CASSSTRQGGMEGYTF. CDR3 nucleotide sequence: TGTGCCAGCTCATCTACCCGACAGGGCGGGATGGAGGGCTACACCTTC.

This clone came up once. Written as DNA, the CDR3 is TGTGCCAGCAGTCCGGGGGGGGCCTGGGGGACTGAAGCTTTCTTT. It yields the protein CASSPGGAWGTEAFF. The rearrangement joins TRBV28 to TRBJ1-1; D might be TRBD1 (6 bases). Trimming took off 5 bases at V and 5 bases at J, with 18 bases between the two ends. Germline V CDR1 and CDR2: MDHEN, SYDVKM. The CDR3 has 15 amino acids.

This clone was detected only once. This chain connects TRBV19 to TRBJ2-7, with TRBD2 matching over 12 bases. Germline values: CDR1 LNHDA, CDR2 SQIVND (reference sequence). V was pared by 6 bases and J by 0 bases, with 3 bases of the junction left unmatched. The CDR3 loop spans 15 amino acids. The CDR3 reads CASRGLAGASYEQYF. The CDR3 nucleotides read TGTGCCAGTAGGGGACTAGCGGGCGCCTCCTACGAGCAGTACTTC. The variable domain in full, with the rest retrieved from reference TRBV19 and TRBJ2-7, is DGGITQSPKYLFRKEGQNVTLSCEQNLNHDAMYWYRQDPGQGLRLIYYSQIVNDFQKGDIAEGYSVSREKKESFPLTVTSAQKNPTAFYLCASRGLAGASYEQYFGPGTRLTVT.

The rearrangement links TRBV3-1 (or the pseudogene TRBV3-2) to TRBJ2-1, with 8 bases lining up with TRBD2. Germline CDR1 is LGHDT and CDR2 is YNNKEL (reference sequence). V trimming: 1 base; J trimming: 11 bases; junction bases outside the gene matches: 7. CDR3 length equals 14 residues. CDR3 loop: CASSQGNSGDKQFF. The CDR3 DNA reads as TGTGCCAGCAGCCAAGGTAATAGCGGGGACAAGCAGTTCTTC.

In its sample, this clone was seen once. The chain is built from TRBV28 and TRBJ1-5; unclear D gene. This CDR3 region has 12 residues. V was shortened by 2 bases and J by 4 bases, with 3 bases between the two germline ends. Germline V CDR1 and CDR2: MDHEN, SYDVKM. DNA for the CDR3: TGTGCCAGCAGTTTACCTAATCAGCCCCAGCATTTT. Translated: CASSLPNQPQHF.

The V and J genes are TRBV3-1 (or the pseudogene TRBV3-2) and TRBJ2-4; D gene unclear. V dropped 5 bases and J dropped 0 bases, with 5 bases sitting between them. The CDR3 consists of 13 residues. CDR1 LGHDT and CDR2 YNNKEL come from the germline V gene (reference sequence). Written as DNA, the CDR3 is TGTGCCAGCAGCTACGGAGCCAAAAACATTCAGTACTTC. Protein sequence: CASSYGAKNIQYF.

The genes are TRBV9 and TRBJ1-5; the D gene is possibly TRBD1 (5 bases). The CDR3 spans 13 residues. The V end was cut by 2 bases, the J end by 7 bases, with 10 bases between. Germline V lookup: CDR1 SGDLS, CDR2 YYNGEE. The CDR3, as DNA: TGTGCCAGCAGCGTTGGGGGGAAACAGCCCCAGCATTTT. It codes for CASSVGGKQPQHF.

The chain has TRBV6-1 and TRBJ2-3; D gene unclear. The CDR3 loop spans 14 amino acids. The germline CDR1 and CDR2 sequences are MNHNS and SASEGT. V lost 2 bases and J lost 3, with 9 bases in between. The CDR3 protein is CASSESSRTDTQYF. The CDR3, as DNA: TGTGCCAGCAGTGAATCCAGCAGGACAGATACGCAGTATTTT.

The chain carries TRBV28 and TRBJ1-1, with D tentatively TRBD1 (5 bases). The CDR3 has 12 residues. Germline V gene data show CDR1 as MDHEN and CDR2 as SYDVKM. The V end lost 6 bases, the J end lost 9 bases, and 14 bases lay between the germline ends. The CDR3 sequence: CASRFLTDQAFF. The CDR3 DNA sequence: TGTGCCAGCAGGTTTTTGACAGACCAAGCTTTCTTT.

The rearrangement links TRBV25-1 to TRBJ1-1, with TRBD1 matching over 8 bases. With V trimmed by 2 bases and J by 4 bases, 6 bases remained unmatched. CDR1 is MGHDK, CDR2 SYGVNS, per germline. The CDR3 runs 15 residues. The CDR3 bases are TGTGCCAGCAGTGAAATAGACAGGGGAAGCACTGAAGCTTTCTTT. Its protein is CASSEIDRGSTEAFF. The full variable domain, in which reference TRBV25-1 and TRBJ1-1 provide the parts outside the CDR3, is EADIYQTPRYLVIGTGKKITLECSQTMGHDKMYWYQQDPGMELHLIHYSYGVNSTEKGDLSSESTVSRIRTEHFPLTLESARPSHTSQYLCASSEIDRGSTEAFFGQGTRLTVV.

The J gene is TRBJ1-4, the V gene TRBV16, with a possible D match to TRBD1 (6 bases). Germline V gene lookup returns CDR1 KGHSY and CDR2 FQNENV. The CDR3 is 13 amino acids. Trimming removed 4 bases from V and 11 bases from J, with 14 bases in between. The CDR3 reads CASSLNGGNKLFF. CDR3 coding DNA: TGTGCCAGCAGCCTGAATGGGGGCAACAAACTGTTTTTT.

The J gene is TRBJ2-6, the V gene TRBV5-1; D possibly corresponds to TRBD2 (7 bases). V was trimmed by 4 bases and J by 0 bases, leaving 17 bases between them. This CDR3 contains 18 residues. CDR1 and CDR2 (germline): SGHRS, YFSETQ. The CDR3 DNA reads as TGCGCCAGCAGCGCGATAGGGGGGGCAATCTCTGGGGCCAACGTCCTGACTTTC. This codes for CASSAIGGAISGANVLTF.

The chain uses TRBV28 and TRBJ1-2; 8 bases agree with TRBD1. Trimming removed 6 bases from V and 4 bases from J; junction bases left unmatched: 10. Per germline, CDR1 MDHEN and CDR2 SYDVKM. This CDR3 is 15 amino acids long. The CDR3 spells CASSEEQGVVYGYTF. The CDR3 bases are TGTGCCAGCAGCGAAGAACAGGGGGTAGTCTATGGCTACACCTTC.

V usage is TRBV5-4 and J usage is TRBJ1-2; the match to TRBD1 covers 12 bases. Germline V gives CDR1 SGHNT, CDR2 YYREEE (reference sequence). Trimming removed 4 bases from V and 5 bases from J; junction bases left unmatched: 15. The CDR3 covers 18 residues. CDR3 loop: CASSTRRGQGAFGYGYTF. The CDR3 nucleotides read TGTGCCAGCAGCACACGCCGGGGACAGGGGGCTTTCGGGTATGGCTACACCTTC.

The rearrangement uses TRBV19 and TRBJ2-7; a weak D match, TRBD2 (6 bases). Germline V gives CDR1 LNHDA, CDR2 SQIVND (reference sequence). The CDR3 has 14 amino acids. The V gene lost 5 bases and the J gene lost 0 bases, with 11 bases spanning the gap. CDR3 sequence: CASSLTGSSYEQYF. Written as DNA, the CDR3 is TGTGCCAGTAGTTTAACCGGGAGCTCCTACGAGCAGTACTTC.